A single TCR beta chain is shown here with its context. The record originates from a study of blood T cell repertoires in COVID-19. Turning to the study itself: Whether acute or convalescent, the COVID-19 samples came from the United States, Italy and Spain. T cells, B-cell-depleted T cells, or PBMCs supplied cDNA or gDNA.

Per the study methods: Estimated nucleated cell counts came from reference gene primer amplification. The repertoire was sequenced with immunoSEQ multiplex PCR; TCRdb's copy has only in-frame clones and lacks some. V and J calls and clone size are as listed in that table; D and trimming were resolved from the DNA. The sample consists of about 80,000 clones, roughly 80% of them appearing once. Trimming cost V 5 bases and J 7 bases; bases outside gene matches: 10. This CDR3 has 15 amino acids. Germline CDR1 MNHEY, CDR2 SMNVEV (reference sequence). This chain links TRBV27 with TRBJ2-7; 11 nucleotides align to TRBD1. The clonotype comes from a man older than 75 with acute or convalescent COVID-19. Sample: peripheral blood. Here the CDR3 DNA reads TGTGCCAGCAGTAGGGGGACAGGGGGACGACCGGAGCAGTACTTC. Its protein is CASSRGTGGRPEQYF.